These T cell receptor beta chains were read from a single sample in a study of cytomegalovirus exposure and HLA in healthy donors. Generated by immunoSEQ multiplex PCR, the TCRdb table keeps only in-frame clones and is missing some. The sample records some 150,000 clones, 86% being singletons. Sequencing was performed on PBMCs. The receptors were sampled from a human donor in good health. The CDR3 runs from the conserved cysteine through the conserved F or W. The D gene is left open where the match is weak. A clone size is listed for some rows: how often the clone was seen (once, few, many), or a class if it is expanded.

>few|TRBJ2-2|TRBV6-4|TRBD2
CASSGTGTSETGELFF
>NA|TRBJ2-5|TRBV6-6|NA
CASSYSPFQTQYF
>NA|TRBJ2-7|TRBV29-1|TRBD2
CSAGLAAPYEQYF
>NA|TRBJ2-2|TRBV5-6|NA
CASRRGAPTGELFF
>NA|TRBJ2-5|TRBV4-1|TRBD2
CASSQAYDQRGVETQYF
>once|TRBJ2-5|TRBV18|NA
CASSPRTPSRRTDRSPETQYF
>NA|TRBJ1-1|TRBV4-1|NA
CASSQGGLYTEAFF
>NA|TRBJ1-6|TRBV5-1|NA
CASIPNPGINSPLHF
>many|TRBJ2-5|TRBV20-1|NA
CSALQETQYF
>few|TRBJ1-1|TRBV9|NA
CASSPGQAEAFF
>NA|TRBJ1-1|TRBV20-1|NA
CSAYTNPEAFF
>NA|TRBJ1-5|TRBV7-2|NA
CASSTFGGPSNQPQHF
>NA|TRBJ1-4|TRBV19|NA
CASNPRALATNEKLFF
>NA|TRBJ2-1|TRBV30|TRBD2
CALRLAGAYNEQFF
>NA|TRBJ1-4|TRBV5-1|TRBD1
CASSPGGAGEKLFF
>NA|TRBJ2-5|TRBV7-9|NA
CASSPLETQYF
>NA|TRBJ2-3|TRBV6-5|TRBD1
CASSYDRGLTDTQYF
>NA|TRBJ2-7|TRBV4-1|TRBD1
CASSQETGGPSEQYF
>NA|TRBJ1-6|TRBV2|NA
CASRVTEYNSPLHF
>NA|TRBJ2-3|TRBV5-6|TRBD1
CASSTGTGANEDTQYF
>NA|TRBJ1-4|TRBV30|TRBD1
CAWSVTGGEKLFF
>NA|TRBJ1-6|TRBV13|TRBD1
CASSPRGPRPPLHF
>NA|TRBJ2-2|TRBV19|NA
CASSTQVNTGELFF
>NA|TRBJ2-7|TRBV5-1|TRBD1
CASSIQPGQRYEQYF
>NA|TRBJ1-1|TRBV6-6|TRBD1
CASSTNRGEAFF
>NA|TRBJ2-1|TRBV2|TRBD2
CASTSSGRNEQFF
>few|TRBJ2-7|TRBV4-1|NA
CASSQEGSDEWSYEQYF
>NA|TRBJ1-5|TRBV6-4|TRBD1
CASSEGTDNQPQHF
>once|TRBJ2-7|TRBV27|TRBD1
CASSFQGVSEQYF
>NA|TRBJ2-5|TRBV18|NA
CASSTRQEETQYF
>few|TRBJ1-1|TRBV18|TRBD1
CASSRQGGTEAFF
>NA|TRBJ2-1|TRBV7-3|TRBD2
CASSFAGVLNEQFF
>NA|TRBJ2-5|TRBV6-1|NA
CASSDHTKIKYF
>NA|TRBJ2-1|TRBV5-6|NA
CASSLGLASYNEQFF
>NA|TRBJ2-3|TRBV18|TRBD2
CASSPASGRADGTDTQYF
>once|TRBJ1-3|TRBV28|NA
CASSLPQGSGNTIYF
>NA|TRBJ1-5|TRBV7-8|TRBD1
CASSLGGTGTYQPQHF
>NA|TRBJ1-4|TRBV5-1|TRBD1
CASSAVRGLEEKLFF
>NA|TRBJ2-3|TRBV25-1|TRBD1
CASSVGGRGGTDTQYF
>NA|TRBJ2-7|TRBV5-8|TRBD2
CASSPYGLAGGPGSYEQYF
>NA|TRBJ1-1|TRBV6-1|NA
CASRDGTTVEAFF
>NA|TRBJ2-5|TRBV28|NA
CASQASAQETQYF
>NA|TRBJ1-2|TRBV27|TRBD1
CASSWGQGSYGYTF
>NA|TRBJ2-2|TRBV9|NA
CASSVSPRVNTGELFF
>NA|TRBJ2-3|TRBV27|NA
CASSLLTKTSTDTQYF
>few|TRBJ2-2|TRBV7-9|NA
CASTSRGHGELFF
>few|TRBJ2-7|TRBV19|TRBD2
CASSTGGGGYEQYF
>NA|TRBJ1-3|TRBV11-2|NA
CASSFRGNTIYF
>NA|TRBJ2-1|TRBV27|NA
CASSFLGLAGSYNEQFF
>once|TRBJ1-4|TRBV7-9|NA
CASSSGVGEKLFF